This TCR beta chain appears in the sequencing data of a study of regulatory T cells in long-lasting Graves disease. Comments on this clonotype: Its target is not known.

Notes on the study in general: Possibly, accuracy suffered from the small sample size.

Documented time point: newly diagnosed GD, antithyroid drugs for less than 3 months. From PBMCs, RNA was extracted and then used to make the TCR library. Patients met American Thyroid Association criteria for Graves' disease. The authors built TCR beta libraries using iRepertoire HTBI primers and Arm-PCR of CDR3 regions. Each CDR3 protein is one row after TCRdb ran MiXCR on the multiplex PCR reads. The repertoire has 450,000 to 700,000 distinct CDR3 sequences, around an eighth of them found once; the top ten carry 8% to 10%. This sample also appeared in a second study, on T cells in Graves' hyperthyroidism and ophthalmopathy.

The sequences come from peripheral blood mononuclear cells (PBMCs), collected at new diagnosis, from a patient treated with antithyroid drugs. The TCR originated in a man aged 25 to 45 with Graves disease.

The CDR3 nucleotides are TGCAGTGCTAGGGCGGGAGTGGTTTTAGATGAGCAGTTCTTC. It specifies CSARAGVVLDEQFF. The V call is TRBV20-1, the J call TRBJ2-1; TRBD2 aligns across 7 bases. J lost 8 bases, V lost 3 bases, and 10 bases had no gene match. CDR1 and CDR2 (germline): DFQATT, SNEGSKA (reference sequence). The CDR3 has 14 residues.